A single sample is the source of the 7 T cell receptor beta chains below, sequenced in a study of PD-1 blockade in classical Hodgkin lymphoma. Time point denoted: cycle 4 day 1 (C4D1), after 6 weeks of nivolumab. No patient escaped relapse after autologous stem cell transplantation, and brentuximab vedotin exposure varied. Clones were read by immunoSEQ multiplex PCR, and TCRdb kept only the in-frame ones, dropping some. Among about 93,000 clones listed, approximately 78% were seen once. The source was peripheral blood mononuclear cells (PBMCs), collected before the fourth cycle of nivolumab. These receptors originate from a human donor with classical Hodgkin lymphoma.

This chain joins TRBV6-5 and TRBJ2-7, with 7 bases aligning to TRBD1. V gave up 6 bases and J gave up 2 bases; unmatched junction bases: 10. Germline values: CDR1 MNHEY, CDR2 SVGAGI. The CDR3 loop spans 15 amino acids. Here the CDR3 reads CASRYLPGQPYEQYF. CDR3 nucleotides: TGTGCCAGCAGATACCTCCCGGGACAGCCCTACGAGCAGTACTTC.

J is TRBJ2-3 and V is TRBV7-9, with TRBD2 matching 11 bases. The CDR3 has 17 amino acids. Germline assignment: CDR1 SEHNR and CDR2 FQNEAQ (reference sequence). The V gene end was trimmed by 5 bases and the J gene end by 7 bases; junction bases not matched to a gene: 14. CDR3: CASSLGHPGTSGYTQYF. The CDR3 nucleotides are TGTGCCAGCAGCCTAGGACACCCCGGGACTAGCGGTTATACGCAGTATTTT.

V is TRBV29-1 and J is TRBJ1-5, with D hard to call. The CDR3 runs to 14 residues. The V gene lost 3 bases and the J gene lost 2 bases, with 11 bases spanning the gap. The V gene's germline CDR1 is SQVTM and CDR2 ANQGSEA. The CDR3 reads CSVDSGQGNQPQHF. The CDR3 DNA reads TGCAGCGTTGATAGCGGCCAAGGCAATCAGCCCCAGCATTTT.

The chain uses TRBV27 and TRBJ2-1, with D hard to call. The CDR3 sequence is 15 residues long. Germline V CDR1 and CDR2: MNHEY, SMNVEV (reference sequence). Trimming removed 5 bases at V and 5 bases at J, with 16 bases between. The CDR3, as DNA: TGTGCCAGCAGTACTGCTAAAGACCGCAACAATGAGCAGTTCTTC. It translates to CASSTAKDRNNEQFF.

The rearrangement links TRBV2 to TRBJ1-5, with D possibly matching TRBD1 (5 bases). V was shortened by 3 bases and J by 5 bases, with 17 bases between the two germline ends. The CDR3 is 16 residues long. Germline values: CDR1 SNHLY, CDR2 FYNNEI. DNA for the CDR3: TGTGCCAGCAGTGATAGTGGGGGGGGGAGAGATCAGCCCCAGCATTTT. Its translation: CASSDSGGGRDQPQHF.

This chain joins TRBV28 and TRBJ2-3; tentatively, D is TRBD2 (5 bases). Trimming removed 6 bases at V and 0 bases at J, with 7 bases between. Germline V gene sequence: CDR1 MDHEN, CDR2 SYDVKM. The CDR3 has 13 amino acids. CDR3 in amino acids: CASRSGSTDTQYF. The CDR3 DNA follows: TGTGCCAGCAGGTCGGGAAGCACAGATACGCAGTATTTT.

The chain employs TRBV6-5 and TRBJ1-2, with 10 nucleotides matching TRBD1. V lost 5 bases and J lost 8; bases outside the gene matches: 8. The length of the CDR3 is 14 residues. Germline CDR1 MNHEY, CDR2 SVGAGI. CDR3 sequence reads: CASSRGQGYRGYTF. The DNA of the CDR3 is TGTGCCAGCAGTAGGGGACAGGGGTATCGGGGCTACACCTTC.